Reported below is one T cell receptor beta chain. Antigen unknown. The entry originates in a study of EBV T-cell therapy then PD-1 blockade in nasopharyngeal carcinoma. The CDR3 loop spans 15 amino acids. Germline values: CDR1 LGHNA, CDR2 YSLEER. Trimming removed 4 bases from V and 4 bases from J, with 14 bases in between. Data came from immunoSEQ multiplex PCR; TCRdb stores just in-frame clones and leaves some out. This table holds fewer than 25,000 clones, nearly 85% found once. Treatment here: AdE1-LMPpoly-expanded autologous EBV-specific T-cell therapy followed by anti-PD-1 nivolumab. The chain employs TRBV4-3 and TRBJ1-5; D possibly corresponds to TRBD1 (5 bases). This sample comprised CD8+ T cells from blood, obtained at approximately day 60 from a patient whose treatment included autologous EBV-specific T cells and nivolumab. This TCR was sampled from a man aged 35 to 55 with nasopharyngeal carcinoma. The CDR3 bases are TGCGCCAGCAGCCTTTTCCAGGGAGGAAATCAGCCCCAGCATTTT. Residues: CASSLFQGGNQPQHF.